The entry below gives a single T cell receptor beta chain sequence along with its context. The sample is drawn from a study of blood T cell repertoires in COVID-19. Study in general: The study drew acute and convalescent COVID-19 samples from the United States, Italy and Spain.

The table came from immunoSEQ multiplex PCR; TCRdb's copy has only in-frame clones and leaves some out. The sample holds fewer than 200,000 clones, 88% seen once. V was shortened by 4 bases and J by 8 bases, with 12 bases between the two germline ends. This CDR3 region has 12 residues. The germline V gene encodes CDR1 SGHDT and CDR2 YYEEEE. The sequenced sample consisted of peripheral blood. The sequence came from a man in his forties with active or convalescent COVID-19. The chain recombines TRBV5-6 with TRBJ1-1, with D possibly being TRBD1 (6 bases). The CDR3 spells CASSPGGAEAFF. CDR3 nucleotides: TGTGCCAGCAGCCCGGGGGGGGCAGAAGCTTTCTTT.